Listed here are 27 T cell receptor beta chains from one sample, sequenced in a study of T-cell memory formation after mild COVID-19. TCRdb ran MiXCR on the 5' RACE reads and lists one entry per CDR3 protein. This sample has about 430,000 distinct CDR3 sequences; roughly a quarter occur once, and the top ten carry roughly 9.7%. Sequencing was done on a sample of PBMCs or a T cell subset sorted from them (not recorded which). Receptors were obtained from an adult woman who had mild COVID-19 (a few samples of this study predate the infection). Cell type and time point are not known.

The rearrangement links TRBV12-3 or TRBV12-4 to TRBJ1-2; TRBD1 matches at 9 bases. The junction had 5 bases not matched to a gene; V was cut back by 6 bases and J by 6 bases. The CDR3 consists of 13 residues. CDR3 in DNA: TGTGCCAGCAGGCTAACAGGGGGCAATGGCTACACCTTC. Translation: CASRLTGGNGYTF.

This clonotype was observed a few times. The CDR3 loop reads CASSQSSRSSYNEQFF. The CDR3 nucleotides are TGCGCCAGCAGCCAATCGTCCCGCAGCTCCTACAATGAGCAGTTCTTC. The chain uses TRBV4-1 and TRBJ2-1; D not certain. V gave up 2 bases and J gave up 0 bases, with 11 bases separating them. Germline V lookup: CDR1 MGHRA, CDR2 YSYEKL. The CDR3 extends over 16 amino acids.

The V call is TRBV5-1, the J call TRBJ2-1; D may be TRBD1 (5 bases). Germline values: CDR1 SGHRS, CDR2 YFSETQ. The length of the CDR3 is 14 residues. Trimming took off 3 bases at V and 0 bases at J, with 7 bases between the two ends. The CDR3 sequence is CASSWGGSYNEQFF. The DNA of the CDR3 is TGCGCCAGCAGCTGGGGCGGCTCCTACAATGAGCAGTTCTTC.

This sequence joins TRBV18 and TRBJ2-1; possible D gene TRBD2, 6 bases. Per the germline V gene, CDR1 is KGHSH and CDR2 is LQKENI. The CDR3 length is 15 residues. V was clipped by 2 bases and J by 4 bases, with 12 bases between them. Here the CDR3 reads CASSPSGLTYNEQFF. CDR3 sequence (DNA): TGTGCCAGCTCACCATCGGGACTCACTTACAATGAGCAGTTCTTC.

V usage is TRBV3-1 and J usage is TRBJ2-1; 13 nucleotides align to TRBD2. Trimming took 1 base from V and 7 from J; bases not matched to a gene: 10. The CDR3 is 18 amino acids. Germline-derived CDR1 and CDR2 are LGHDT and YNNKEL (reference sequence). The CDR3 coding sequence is TGTGCCAGCAGCCAAGCGTCGGGACTAGCGGGGAGCGGGAATGAGCAGTTCTTC. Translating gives CASSQASGLAGSGNEQFF.

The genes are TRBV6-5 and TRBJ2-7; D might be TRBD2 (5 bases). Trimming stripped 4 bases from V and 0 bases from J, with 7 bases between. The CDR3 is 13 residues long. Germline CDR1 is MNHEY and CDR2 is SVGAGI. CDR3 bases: TGTGCCAGCAGTTGGAGGAGCTCCTACGAGCAGTACTTC. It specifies CASSWRSSYEQYF.

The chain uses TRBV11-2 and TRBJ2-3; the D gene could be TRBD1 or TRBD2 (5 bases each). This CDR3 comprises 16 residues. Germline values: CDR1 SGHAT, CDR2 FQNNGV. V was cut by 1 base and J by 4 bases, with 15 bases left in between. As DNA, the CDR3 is TGTGCCAGCAGCTTAGCTACTGGGGGTAGCGCAGATACGCAGTATTTT. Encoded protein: CASSLATGGSADTQYF.

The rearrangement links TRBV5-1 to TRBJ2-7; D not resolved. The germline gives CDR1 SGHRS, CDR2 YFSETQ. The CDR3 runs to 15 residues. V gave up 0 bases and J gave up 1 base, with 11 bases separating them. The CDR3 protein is CASSLAGKQSYEQYF. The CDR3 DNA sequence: TGCGCCAGCAGCTTGGCCGGAAAGCAGTCCTACGAGCAGTACTTC.

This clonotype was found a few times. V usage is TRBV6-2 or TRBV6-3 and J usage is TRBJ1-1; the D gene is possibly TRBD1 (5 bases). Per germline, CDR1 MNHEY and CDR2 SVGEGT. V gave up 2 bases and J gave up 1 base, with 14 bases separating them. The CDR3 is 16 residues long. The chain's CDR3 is CASSYGLGPQNTEAFF. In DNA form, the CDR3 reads TGTGCCAGCAGTTACGGATTGGGGCCGCAGAACACTGAAGCTTTCTTT.

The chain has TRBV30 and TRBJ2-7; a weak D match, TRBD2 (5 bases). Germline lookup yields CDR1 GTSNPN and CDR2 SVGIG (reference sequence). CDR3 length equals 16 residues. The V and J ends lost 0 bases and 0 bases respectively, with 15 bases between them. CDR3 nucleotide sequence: TGTGCCTGGAGTGTTGGTTCGAGGGCCCTCTCCTACGAGCAGTACTTC. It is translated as CAWSVGSRALSYEQYF.

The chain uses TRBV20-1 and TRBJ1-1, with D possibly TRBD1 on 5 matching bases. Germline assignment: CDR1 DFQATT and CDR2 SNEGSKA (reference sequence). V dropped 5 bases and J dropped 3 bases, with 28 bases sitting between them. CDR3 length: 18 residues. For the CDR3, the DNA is TGCAGTGCTCGGGATGGGGCTTTGCGGGCCCTCGTGGACACTGAAGCTTTCTTT. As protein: CSARDGALRALVDTEAFF.

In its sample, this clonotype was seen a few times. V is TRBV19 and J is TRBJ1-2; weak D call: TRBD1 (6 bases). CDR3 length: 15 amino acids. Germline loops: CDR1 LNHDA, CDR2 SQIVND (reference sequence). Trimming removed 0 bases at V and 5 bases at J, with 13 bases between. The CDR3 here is CASSIDRTGRYGYTF. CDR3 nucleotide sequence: TGTGCCAGTAGTATAGATCGTACAGGGCGTTATGGCTACACCTTC.

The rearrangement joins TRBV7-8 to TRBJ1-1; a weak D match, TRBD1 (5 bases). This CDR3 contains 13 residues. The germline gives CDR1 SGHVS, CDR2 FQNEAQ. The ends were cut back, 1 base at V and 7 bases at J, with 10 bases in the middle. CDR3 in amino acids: CASSLGLGGEAFF. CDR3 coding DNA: TGTGCCAGCAGCTTAGGTTTGGGGGGTGAAGCTTTCTTT.

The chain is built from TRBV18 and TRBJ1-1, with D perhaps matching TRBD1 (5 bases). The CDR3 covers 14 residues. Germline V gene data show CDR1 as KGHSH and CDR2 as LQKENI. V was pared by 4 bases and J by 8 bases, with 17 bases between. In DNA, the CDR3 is TGTGCCAGCTCACACGCCTCCGGGACCGGGGAAGCTTTCTTT. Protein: CASSHASGTGEAFF.

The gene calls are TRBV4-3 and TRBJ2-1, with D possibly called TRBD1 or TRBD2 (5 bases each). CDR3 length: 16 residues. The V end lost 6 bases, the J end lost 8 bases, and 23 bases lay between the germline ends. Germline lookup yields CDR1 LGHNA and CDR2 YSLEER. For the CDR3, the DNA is TGCGCCAGCAGTGAAGGTCCGCTAACCGGGGCGCATGAGCAGTTCTTC. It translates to CASSEGPLTGAHEQFF.

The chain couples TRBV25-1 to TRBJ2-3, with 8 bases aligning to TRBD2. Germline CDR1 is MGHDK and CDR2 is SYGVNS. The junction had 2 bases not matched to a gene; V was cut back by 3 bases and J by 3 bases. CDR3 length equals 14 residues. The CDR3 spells CASSDGGGTDTQYF. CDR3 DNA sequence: TGTGCCAGCAGTGACGGGGGGGGGACAGATACGCAGTATTTT. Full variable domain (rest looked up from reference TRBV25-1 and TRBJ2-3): EADIYQTPRYLVIGTGKKITLECSQTMGHDKMYWYQQDPGMELHLIHYSYGVNSTEKGDLSSESTVSRIRTEHFPLTLESARPSHTSQYLCASSDGGGTDTQYFGPGTRLTVL.

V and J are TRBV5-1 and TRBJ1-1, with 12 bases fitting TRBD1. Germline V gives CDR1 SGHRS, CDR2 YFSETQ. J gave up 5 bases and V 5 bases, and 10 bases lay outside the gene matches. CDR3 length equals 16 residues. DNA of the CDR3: TGCGCCAGCAGTCCGGGACAGGGGGCCCGAAGAACTGAAGCTTTCTTT. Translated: CASSPGQGARRTEAFF.

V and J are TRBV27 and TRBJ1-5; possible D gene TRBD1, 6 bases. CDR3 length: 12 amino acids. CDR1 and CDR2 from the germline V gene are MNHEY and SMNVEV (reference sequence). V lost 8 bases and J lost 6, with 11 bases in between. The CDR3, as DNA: TGTGCCAGCGGAAAGGGGGTTCAGCCCCAGCATTTT. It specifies CASGKGVQPQHF.

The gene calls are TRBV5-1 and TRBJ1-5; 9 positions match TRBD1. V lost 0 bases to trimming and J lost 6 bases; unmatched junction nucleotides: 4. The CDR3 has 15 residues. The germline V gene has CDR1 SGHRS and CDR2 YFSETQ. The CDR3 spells CASSLGQGDGQPQHF. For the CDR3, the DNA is TGCGCCAGCAGCTTGGGACAGGGGGATGGTCAGCCCCAGCATTTT.

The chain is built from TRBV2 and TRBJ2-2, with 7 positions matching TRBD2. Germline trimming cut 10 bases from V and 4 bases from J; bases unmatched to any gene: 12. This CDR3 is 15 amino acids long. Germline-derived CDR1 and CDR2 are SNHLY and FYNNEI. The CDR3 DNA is TGTGCCATCCAGGGCGGGGGTACTGGCACCGGGGAGCTGTTTTTT. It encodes CAIQGGGTGTGELFF.

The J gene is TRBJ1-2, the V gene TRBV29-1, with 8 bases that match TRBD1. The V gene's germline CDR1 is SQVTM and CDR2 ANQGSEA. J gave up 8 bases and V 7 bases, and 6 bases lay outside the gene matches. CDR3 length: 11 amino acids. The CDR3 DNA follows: TGCAGCGCACAGGGGGGTTTGGGCTACACCTTC. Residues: CSAQGGLGYTF.

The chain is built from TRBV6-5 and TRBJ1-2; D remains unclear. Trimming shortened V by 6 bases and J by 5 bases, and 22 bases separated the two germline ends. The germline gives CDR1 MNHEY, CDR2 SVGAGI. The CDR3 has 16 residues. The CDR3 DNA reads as TGTGCCAGCAGCCCCCCCTTCGGGTCCGGGCTTTATGGCTACACCTTC. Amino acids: CASSPPFGSGLYGYTF.

CDR3 residues: CASSRKLKTGTEFQETQYF. CDR3 DNA: TGCGCCAGCAGCCGTAAACTAAAGACCGGGACAGAGTTTCAAGAGACCCAGTACTTC. The rearrangement uses TRBV5-1 and TRBJ2-5; 7 bases fit TRBD1. Germline V gives CDR1 SGHRS, CDR2 YFSETQ. The trim removed 4 bases at V and 2 bases at J, leaving 20 bases unmatched. This CDR3 is built from 19 residues.

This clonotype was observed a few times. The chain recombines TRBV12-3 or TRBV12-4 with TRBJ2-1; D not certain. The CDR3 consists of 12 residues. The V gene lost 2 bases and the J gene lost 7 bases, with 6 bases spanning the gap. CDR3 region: CASSLKGNEQFF. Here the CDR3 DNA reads TGTGCCAGCAGTTTAAAGGGTAATGAGCAGTTCTTC.

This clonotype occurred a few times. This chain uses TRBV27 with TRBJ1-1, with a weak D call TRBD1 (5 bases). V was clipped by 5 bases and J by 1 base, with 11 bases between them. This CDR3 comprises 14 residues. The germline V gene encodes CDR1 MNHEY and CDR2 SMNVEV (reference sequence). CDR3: CASSPLGENTEAFF. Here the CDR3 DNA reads TGTGCCAGCAGTCCCCTGGGGGAGAACACTGAAGCTTTCTTT.

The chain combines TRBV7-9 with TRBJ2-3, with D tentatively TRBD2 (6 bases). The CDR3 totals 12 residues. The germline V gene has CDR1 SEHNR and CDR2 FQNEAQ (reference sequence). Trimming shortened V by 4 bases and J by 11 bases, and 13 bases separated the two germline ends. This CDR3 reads CASSYQTRRQYF. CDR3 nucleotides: TGTGCCAGCAGCTACCAGACTAGACGGCAGTATTTT. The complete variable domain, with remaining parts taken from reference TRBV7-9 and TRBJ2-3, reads DTGVSQNPRHKITKRGQNVTFRCDPISEHNRLYWYRQTLGQGPEFLTYFQNEAQLEKSRLLSDRFSAERPKGSFSTLEIQRTEQGDSAMYLCASSYQTRRQYFGPGTRLTVL.

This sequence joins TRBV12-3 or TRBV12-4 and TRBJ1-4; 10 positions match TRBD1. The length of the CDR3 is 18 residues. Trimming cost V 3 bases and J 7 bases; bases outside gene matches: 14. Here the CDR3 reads CASSFGSTGTGAGEKLFF. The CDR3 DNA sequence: TGTGCCAGCAGTTTCGGTTCAACCGGGACAGGGGCGGGTGAAAAACTGTTTTTT.